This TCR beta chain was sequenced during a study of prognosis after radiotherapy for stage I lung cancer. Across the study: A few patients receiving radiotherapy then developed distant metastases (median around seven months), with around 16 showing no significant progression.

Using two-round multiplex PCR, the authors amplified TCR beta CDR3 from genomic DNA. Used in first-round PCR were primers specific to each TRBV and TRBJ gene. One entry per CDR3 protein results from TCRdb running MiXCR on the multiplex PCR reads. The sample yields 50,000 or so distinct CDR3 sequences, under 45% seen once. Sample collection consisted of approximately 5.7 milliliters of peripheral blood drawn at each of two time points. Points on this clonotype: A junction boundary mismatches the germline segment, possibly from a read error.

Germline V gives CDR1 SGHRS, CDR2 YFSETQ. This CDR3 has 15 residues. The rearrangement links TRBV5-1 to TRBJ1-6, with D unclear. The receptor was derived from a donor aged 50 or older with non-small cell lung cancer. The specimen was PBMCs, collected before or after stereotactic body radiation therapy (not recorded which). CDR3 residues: CASSLEGLDNSPLQF. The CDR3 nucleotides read TGCGCCAGCAGCTTGGAAGGTCTAGATAATTCACCCCTCCAATTT.